Relative to its sample, the clone carrying this T cell receptor (beta chain) is medium-sized (0.01 to 0.1%). What it binds is unknown. TCRB libraries came from RNA via three nested multiplex PCR rounds. These TCRB libraries lack any described unique molecular identifiers. TCRdb called the multiplex PCR reads again in MiXCR, with one record for every CDR3 protein. Of tens of thousands of distinct CDR3 sequences in the sample, roughly three fifths were seen once. The entry originates in a study of tumor-infiltrating lymphocytes in glioblastoma multiforme. Trimming left V 7 bases short and J 4 bases short, with 11 bases between. The CDR3 has 12 residues. Per the germline V gene, CDR1 is SQVTM and CDR2 is ANQGSEA. Study results and limitations: No surface-marker sorting into functional T cell subtypes was done. RNA-based TCR sequencing may distort clone frequencies, since cells carry unequal TCR transcript numbers. Only one glioblastoma patient had TCR and mutation analysis.

Sequenced input: brain tumor tissue. The source is a male donor with glioblastoma. This chain links TRBV29-1 with TRBJ1-3; D is perhaps TRBD1 (5 bases). The CDR3 region is CSAQGIGNTIYF. The DNA for the CDR3 is TGCAGCGCTCAGGGAATCGGAAACACCATATATTTT.